This passage covers 25 T cell receptor beta chains from one sample sequenced in a study of shared clonotypes between healthy human individuals. Data came from immunoSEQ multiplex PCR; TCRdb stores just in-frame clones and leaves some out. The table has 2 million to 3 million clones, roughly 93% seen once. Specimen: naive CD4+ T cells from PBMCs. Subset given: CD45RA+ positively selected. These receptors originate from a man between 18 and 29 years old in good health. Some clones in this sample may be carry-over from other donors' samples.

The chain employs TRBV28 and TRBJ2-7; 12 nucleotides align to TRBD1. The junction had 4 bases not matched to a gene; V was cut back by 5 bases and J by 5 bases. CDR1 is MDHEN, CDR2 SYDVKM, per germline. The CDR3 has 14 amino acids. CDR3 residues: CASSQGQGAHEQYF. The CDR3, as DNA: TGTGCCAGCAGTCAGGGACAGGGGGCACACGAGCAGTACTTC.

Comment on this clone: This sample also contains other DNA sequences that code for the same CDR3. V gene TRBV2 combines with J gene TRBJ2-6, with 11 bases lining up with TRBD1. CDR1 and CDR2 (germline): SNHLY, FYNNEI. V trimming: 10 bases; J trimming: 0 bases; junction bases outside the gene matches: 11. The CDR3 loop spans 18 amino acids. This CDR3 is CATRTGGFLSSGANVLTF. The DNA for the CDR3 is TGTGCCACCCGGACAGGGGGCTTCCTTAGCTCTGGGGCCAACGTCCTGACTTTC.

The chain carries TRBV5-4 and TRBJ2-7, with D perhaps TRBD2 (5 bases). The CDR3 extends over 14 amino acids. V lost 4 bases to trimming and J lost 3 bases, with 14 bases between them. The germline V gene encodes CDR1 SGHNT and CDR2 YYREEE (reference sequence). The CDR3 coding sequence is TGTGCCAGCAGCCCTGGAGGACCGAGCTACGAGCAGTACTTC. It codes for CASSPGGPSYEQYF.

The chain combines TRBV19 with TRBJ2-3; the match to TRBD2 covers 11 bases. Germline V gives CDR1 LNHDA, CDR2 SQIVND (reference sequence). Unmatched junction bases numbered 7, after V lost 4 bases and J lost 4 bases. The CDR3 extends over 16 amino acids. CDR3 sequence (DNA): TGTGCCAGTAGTACGATAGCGGGAGGGCCCCCAGATACGCAGTATTTT. Protein product: CASSTIAGGPPDTQYF.

The chain has TRBV28 and TRBJ2-7, with D perhaps assigned TRBD1 or TRBD2 (6 bases each). Germline V gene data show CDR1 as MDHEN and CDR2 as SYDVKM. There are 16 residues in the CDR3. V gave up 3 bases and J gave up 3 bases, with 18 bases separating them. This CDR3 reads CASSFGGARGHYEQYF. The CDR3 DNA follows: TGTGCCAGCAGTTTCGGGGGCGCCCGGGGGCACTACGAGCAGTACTTC.

The chain joins TRBV6-6 to TRBJ2-2; D remains ambiguous. V shed 4 bases and J shed 5 bases, with 8 bases lying between them. The germline V gene encodes CDR1 MNHNY and CDR2 SVGAGI (reference sequence). The CDR3 is 13 amino acids. The CDR3 DNA sequence: TGTGCCAGCAGTTCGACACCTACCGGGGAGCTGTTTTTT. Translation gives CASSSTPTGELFF.

The chain links TRBV15 to TRBJ2-1; 14 bases are shared with TRBD2. This CDR3 spans 17 amino acids. Per germline, CDR1 LNHNV and CDR2 YYDKDF (reference sequence). The junction had 10 bases not matched to a gene; V was cut back by 3 bases and J by 9 bases. CDR3 nucleotides: TGTGCCACCAGCAGGGCCGGTGGGACTAGCGGGAGTGTTGAGCAGTTCTTC. This encodes CATSRAGGTSGSVEQFF.

In this sample, this clone turned up once. V and J are TRBV28 and TRBJ1-5; D is ambiguous. With 3 bases removed from V and 4 bases from J, the gap between germline ends came to 13 bases. Germline V gene sequence: CDR1 MDHEN, CDR2 SYDVKM. CDR3 length: 15 residues. DNA of the CDR3: TGTGCCAGCAGTTTTGGCCACCACAGAAATCAGCCCCAGCATTTT. This translates into CASSFGHHRNQPQHF.

The chain recombines TRBV7-3 with TRBJ2-1; TRBD2 matches 9 bases. The CDR3 contains 15 residues. The germline V gene encodes CDR1 SGHTA and CDR2 FQGTGA. J was trimmed by 10 bases and V by 5 bases; bases with no gene match: 12. The CDR3 sequence is CASSPPGREGGEQFF. The CDR3 DNA reads TGTGCCAGCAGCCCACCCGGGCGGGAGGGTGGGGAGCAGTTCTTC.

The rearrangement joins TRBV11-3 to TRBJ2-1; TRBD2 aligns across 13 bases. Unmatched junction bases numbered 4, after V lost 5 bases and J lost 6 bases. There are 15 residues in the CDR3. Germline V gives CDR1 SGHNT, CDR2 YENEEA. The DNA for the CDR3 is TGTGCCAGCAGCCGCGGGACTAGCGGGACCAATGAGCAGTTCTTC. Its protein product is CASSRGTSGTNEQFF. The full variable domain, rest sourced from reference TRBV11-3 and TRBJ2-1, is EAGVVQSPRYKIIEKKQPVAFWCNPISGHNTLYWYLQNLGQGPELLIRYENEEAVDDSQLPKDRFSAERLKGVDSTLKIQPAELGDSAVYLCASSRGTSGTNEQFFGPGTRLTVL.

V is TRBV28 and J is TRBJ1-1; no clear D gene. From germline, CDR1 is MDHEN and CDR2 SYDVKM. The CDR3 runs to 14 residues. Trimming left V 1 base short and J 3 bases short, with 9 bases between. CDR3 bases: TGTGCCAGCAGTTTATCCCCCGAAGACACTGAAGCTTTCTTT. Translated, it gives CASSLSPEDTEAFF.

The chain combines TRBV10-3 with TRBJ2-1; 7 nucleotides align to TRBD2. Unmatched junction bases numbered 9, after V lost 2 bases and J lost 8 bases. CDR3 length: 15 residues. Germline V gene lookup returns CDR1 ENHRY and CDR2 SYGVKD. CDR3 loop: CAISERAGVGHEQFF. The CDR3 DNA reads as TGTGCCATCAGTGAGAGGGCGGGAGTGGGCCATGAGCAGTTCTTC.

This clone was detected once. The chain recombines TRBV30 with TRBJ2-3; D might be TRBD2 (6 bases). V lost 0 bases, J lost 5 bases, and 15 bases lay in between. The CDR3 contains 15 residues. Germline CDR1 and CDR2: GTSNPN and SVGIG (reference sequence). The CDR3 DNA follows: TGTGCCTGGAGTGTACGTGGTAGCGGACGAGATACGCAGTATTTT. It is translated as CAWSVRGSGRDTQYF.

The chain is built from TRBV18 and TRBJ1-1, with 7 positions matching TRBD1. The length of the CDR3 is 15 residues. Trimming took 3 bases from V and 5 from J; bases not matched to a gene: 9. The germline V gene has CDR1 KGHSH and CDR2 LQKENI. Here the CDR3 reads CASSPRQGGLTEAFF. The CDR3 DNA is TGTGCCAGCTCACCGAGGCAGGGGGGGCTAACTGAAGCTTTCTTT.

As to this clone: Different DNA sequences within this sample yield the same CDR3. The V gene is TRBV28, the J gene TRBJ1-1; the D is unclear. The germline V and J ends were trimmed by 6 bases and 1 base, with 3 bases remaining between them. This CDR3 region has 11 residues. The germline V gene has CDR1 MDHEN and CDR2 SYDVKM. CDR3 sequence reads: CASRENTEAFF. The CDR3, as DNA: TGTGCCAGCAGGGAGAACACTGAAGCTTTCTTT.

V and J are TRBV9 and TRBJ2-1; 7 nucleotides agree with TRBD1. V shed 3 bases and J 5 bases; nucleotides not matched to a gene: 8. In germline, CDR1 is SGDLS, CDR2 YYNGEE. The CDR3 consists of 15 residues. The CDR3 sequence: CASSATGTENNEQFF. The DNA for the CDR3 is TGTGCCAGCAGCGCTACCGGGACAGAAAACAATGAGCAGTTCTTC. The whole variable domain, filled in from reference TRBV9 and TRBJ2-1, reads DSGVTQTPKHLITATGQRVTLRCSPRSGDLSVYWYQQSLDQGLQFLIQYYNGEERAKGNILERFSAQQFPDLHSELNLSSLELGDSALYFCASSATGTENNEQFFGPGTRLTVL.

The V call is TRBV28, the J call TRBJ2-7; tentative D call: TRBD1 (5 bases). This CDR3 is 15 amino acids long. The germline gives CDR1 MDHEN, CDR2 SYDVKM. Trimming pared 7 bases from V and 0 bases from J, leaving 16 bases between. The CDR3 sequence: CASNPQGSSSYEQYF. The CDR3 nucleotides are TGTGCCAGCAACCCCCAGGGATCTAGCTCCTACGAGCAGTACTTC.

The rearrangement uses TRBV7-3 and TRBJ2-5; D perhaps matches TRBD1 (6 bases). The J call is doubtful: the DNA matches TRBJ2-7 better. Germline lookup yields CDR1 SGHTA and CDR2 FQGTGA. The CDR3 covers 16 residues. CDR3 in DNA: TGTGCCAGCAGCTTAACCCGGACAGCCCACATCTACGAGCAGTACTTC. Translated: CASSLTRTAHIYEQYF.

The V and J genes are TRBV7-9 and TRBJ1-5; TRBD1 might be the D (5 bases). CDR3 length: 15 amino acids. Between the trimmed V and J ends, which lost 7 bases and 5 bases, there was a span of 18 bases. Germline CDR1 is SEHNR and CDR2 is FQNEAQ (reference sequence). The CDR3 loop is CASTPLTGGDQPQHF. Here the CDR3 DNA reads TGTGCCAGCACCCCGTTGACGGGGGGTGATCAGCCCCAGCATTTT.

The chain couples TRBV28 to TRBJ1-6; no firm D call. Germline lookup yields CDR1 MDHEN and CDR2 SYDVKM. This CDR3 has 12 amino acids. Deletions cut 8 bases from V and 2 bases from J, with 4 bases between. For the CDR3, the DNA is TGTGCCAGCCACGCCTATAATTCACCCCTCCACTTT. The encoded protein is CASHAYNSPLHF. Together with reference TRBV28 and TRBJ1-6, the CDR3 gives the full variable domain: DVKVTQSSRYLVKRTGEKVFLECVQDMDHENMFWYRQDPGLGLRLIYFSYDVKMKEKGDIPEGYSVSREKKERFSLILESASTNQTSMYLCASHAYNSPLHFGNGTRLTVT.

The sample holds one count of this clone. The rearrangement uses TRBV2 and TRBJ2-7; D possibly matches TRBD1 or TRBD2 (5 bases each). CDR3 length equals 15 residues. Trimming left V 6 bases short and J 3 bases short, with 18 bases between. Germline V gives CDR1 SNHLY, CDR2 FYNNEI. CDR3 DNA: TGTGCCAGCAGGGTCCTGTCAGGGAGAAACTACGAGCAGTACTTC. Its protein product is CASRVLSGRNYEQYF.

This chain joins TRBV9 and TRBJ1-5; D gene uncertain. CDR1 and CDR2 (germline): SGDLS, YYNGEE. The CDR3 has 13 residues. The V end was cut by 3 bases, the J end by 5 bases, with 9 bases between. CDR3 in amino acids: CASSAHIDQPQHF. The CDR3 DNA sequence: TGTGCCAGCAGCGCACACATCGATCAGCCCCAGCATTTT. Looking up the rest from reference TRBV9 and TRBJ1-5 gives the full variable domain: DSGVTQTPKHLITATGQRVTLRCSPRSGDLSVYWYQQSLDQGLQFLIQYYNGEERAKGNILERFSAQQFPDLHSELNLSSLELGDSALYFCASSAHIDQPQHFGDGTRLSIL.

Details on this clone: Other DNA sequences in the same sample also yield this CDR3. The V gene is TRBV9, the J gene TRBJ2-1, with TRBD2 identical over 10 bases. The junction had 2 bases not matched to a gene; V was cut back by 1 base and J by 1 base. The CDR3 length is 16 residues. CDR1 is SGDLS and CDR2 is YYNGEE in the germline V gene. CDR3 sequence reads: CASSVTAGGSYNEQFF. Written as DNA, the CDR3 is TGTGCCAGCAGCGTAACAGCGGGAGGGTCCTACAATGAGCAGTTCTTC.

V gene TRBV28 combines with J gene TRBJ2-1; TRBD2 matches at 9 bases. Germline CDR1 reads MDHEN; CDR2 reads SYDVKM. This CDR3 has 21 amino acids. V gave up 2 bases and J gave up 0 bases; unmatched junction bases: 17. As DNA, the CDR3 is TGTGCCAGCAGTTTAAAAAGGGGGGGTAGCGGGAGCTGGAGCTCCTACAATGAGCAGTTCTTC. Its protein is CASSLKRGGSGSWSSYNEQFF.

The J gene is TRBJ2-7, the V gene TRBV27, with 10 bases aligning to TRBD1. V lost 7 bases and J lost 4; bases outside the gene matches: 4. The CDR3 length is 13 residues. From germline, CDR1 is MNHEY and CDR2 SMNVEV (reference sequence). As DNA, the CDR3 is TGTGCCAGCACGCGGACAGGGGGGTACGAGCAGTACTTC. As protein: CASTRTGGYEQYF.